The text below deals with one T cell receptor (beta chain). Its antigen remains unknown. These data are taken from a study of T cell responses to AZD1222 COVID-19 vaccine. As for the study in general: Second-dose intervals of approximately 4 or approximately 12 weeks were pooled. Points from the study as a whole: CD4 TCRs linked to vaccination spanned spike, dominating at 160-218 and 743-854.

V trimming: 11 bases; J trimming: 2 bases; junction bases outside the gene matches: 4. CDR1 SNHLY and CDR2 FYNNEI come from the germline V gene. This CDR3 region has 13 residues. The assay was immunoSEQ multiplex PCR, and TCRdb's table has in-frame clones only and misses some. This table holds 90,000 to 110,000 clones, about 81% found once. The chain joins TRBV2 to TRBJ2-3; 10 bases align to TRBD1. Sequenced material: peripheral blood, taken on day 0 of AZD1222 vaccination. This TCR came from an adult in good health. The CDR3: CAGQGVATDTQYF. The CDR3 region has the DNA TGTGCCGGACAGGGGGTAGCCACAGATACGCAGTATTTT.